This T cell receptor (beta chain) was identified during a study of a mutant IDH1 vaccine in newly diagnosed glioma (dated by TCRdb to about 2021). Describing the broader study: Of the roughly 30 treated patients, approximately 62% were male and about 40% were female, and the mean age was approximately 37 years. Before enrollment, most patients had been given radiochemotherapy with temozolomide as standard therapy, while the rest had received either radiotherapy alone or temozolomide alone. For exploratory analyses, around 23 treated patients had longitudinal TCRB deep sequencing done wherever samples were available. Peripheral blood samples were drawn at six visits, namely V03 (baseline), V05, V07, V10, V12 and V13. What the work shows at the level of the full study, not this receptor alone: Pseudoprogression appeared unrelated to alterations in the top peripheral T cell clonotypes detected by TCRB sequencing. Immune responses induced by the vaccine were seen in roughly 95% of patients across multiple MHC alleles. The authors stated that sample limitations prevented analyses of patient blood samples from being reproduced. Availability determined which PBMC samples were chosen for TCRB deep sequencing.

The V and J ends are trimmed by 6 bases and 7 bases, leaving 10 bases between them. The CDR3 measures 12 amino acids from cysteine to phenylalanine. Just the 36-base CDR3 DNA is kept, in frame starting at base 1. Per the germline V gene, SNHLY is the CDR1 and FYNNEI is the CDR2. The time point label for this specimen denotes: baseline, week 1 (first vaccination visit). According to the study, the label for this sample's treatment or condition signals: pre-vaccination baseline after standard-of-care therapy. All donors had newly diagnosed IDH1-mutant astrocytomas of WHO grade 3 or 4 that showed loss of nuclear ATRX. The samples were drawn from NOA16, a multicentre, single-arm, open-label phase I trial in Germany that tested a mutant IDH1 peptide vaccine in humans for the first time. Visit V03 blood draws served as the baseline sample for immunogenicity testing. Genomic DNA for TCRB sequencing was extracted from EDTA blood using the DNeasy Blood and Tissue Kit.

The receptor library was made with the immunoSEQ multiplex PCR assay. Rearranged TCR beta chain sequences were amplified with the hsTCRB Kit following the manufacturer's protocol. An Illumina MiSeq was used to sequence the TCRB libraries. As for how the authors treated the data: The proprietary platform of the kit vendor was used for demultiplexing, trimming and gene mapping. In TCRdb, the immuneACCESS table is reduced to in-frame sequences with V and J assigned. These tables do not hold every clone; where another copy was compared, an unresolved V gene accounts for under half, and the others remain unexplained. V and J calls and clone size follow that table, whereas D and trimming were derived from the DNA. For this sample there are 50,000 to 75,000 clones; about 91% appear just once. The ten largest make up 2% to 3% of the sample. In regard to this clone: No antigen is known for it. The record has no base qualities; no much larger clone is one base away.

The TCR originated in a middle-aged man with glioma. The receptor chain draws on TRBV2 and TRBJ1-5; matching of 6 bases hints at TRBD1 as the D gene. Sequencing used PBMCs, obtained from a glioma patient treated with radiotherapy, temozolomide or both. This receptor has the CDR3 CASRRGWQPQHF. The DNA is as follows: TGTGCCAGCAGGAGGGGGTGGCAGCCCCAGCATTTT.